This T cell receptor (beta chain) derives from a study of OX40 agonist ivuxolimab in advanced cancers. Study in general: Hepatocellular carcinoma, melanoma, renal cell or head and neck cancer affected the dose-escalation patients.

General study results and limits: On average, CD8+ T cells showed a greater number of expanded clones than CD4+.

Systemic immunosuppression or autoimmune disease history was grounds to exclude patients. Germline-derived CDR1 and CDR2 are MGHRA and YSYEKL. The V and J ends lost 0 bases and 1 base respectively, with 6 bases between them. CDR3 length equals 14 residues. As to this clone: Its antigen is unknown.

Generated by immunoSEQ multiplex PCR, the TCRdb table keeps only in-frame clones and is missing some. Of more than 60,000 clones in the sample, about 81% are singletons; the top ten hold about 5%. This TCR came from an adult with an advanced solid tumor such as melanoma, head and neck, liver or kidney cancer. The sample consisted of CD4+ or CD8+ T cells sorted from blood, taken in a trial of the OX40 agonist ivuxolimab. This rearrangement joins TRBV4-1 to TRBJ1-1; D ambiguous. CDR3 residues: CASSQDPKNTEAFF. Written as DNA, the CDR3 is TGCGCCAGCAGCCAAGACCCTAAGAACACTGAAGCTTTCTTT.